This record covers a single T cell receptor beta chain. As yet, its antigen is unknown. The CDR3 covers 14 residues. V was trimmed by 5 bases and J by 14 bases, leaving 22 bases between them. Germline loops: CDR1 MNHNS, CDR2 SASEGT. With 60 Vbeta and 13 Jbeta primers, the PCR was carried out. The method was immunoSEQ multiplex PCR; TCRdb's version includes in-frame clones alone and lacks a portion of them. The table has 140,000 to 150,000 clones, about 70% seen once. The data are from a study of cytomegalovirus exposure and HLA in healthy donors. Study-wide background: A prior study identified just under 120 million unique TCR beta sequences from roughly 180 million T cells.

The study, taken as a whole, reports: A later analysis found TCR association rates differed by HLA locus, highest for DRB1 and lowest for HLA-C. Most likely, a cluster of highly shared sequence variants arose as a sequencing artifact.

Sequenced: PBMCs. The genes are TRBV6-1 and TRBJ2-1; D perhaps matches TRBD1 (5 bases). The receptor comes from a woman in her sixties in good health and CMV-seropositive. Written as DNA, the CDR3 is TGTGCCAGCAGTCCACGTGAAGGGGTCCCTACTGAGTTCTTC. Residues: CASSPREGVPTEFF.